These T cell receptor beta chains were read from a single sample in a study of spatial heterogeneity in lung cancer. TCRdb re-analysed the 5' RACE reads in MiXCR, keeping a single row per CDR3 protein. This sample yields approximately 8,800 distinct CDR3 sequences, of which approximately 12% are seen a single time; 9.5% to 11% belongs to the top ten. Sample: lung tumor tissue, taken at surgery. The receptor source for this set is a male donor with early-stage non-small cell lung cancer. Both conserved end residues are part of each CDR3. The D gene is left open where the match is weak. Rows may omit the clone size; those that give it use once, few, many or a size class.

>NA|TRBV5-1|TRBJ2-7|medium-sized
CASSLGRDKGVQYF
TGCGCCAGCAGCTTGGGACGGGACAAAGGTGTGCAGTACTTC
>NA|TRBV11-2|TRBJ2-7|many
CASSLGPGFEQYF
TGTGCCAGCAGCTTAGGGCCAGGGTTCGAGCAGTACTTC
>TRBD2|TRBV3-1|TRBJ2-3|many
CASSQEGLASTDTQYF
TGTGCCAGCAGCCAAGAAGGACTAGCGAGCACAGATACGCAGTATTTT
>NA|TRBV2|TRBJ2-1|many
CASRDGTYNEQFF
TGTGCCAGCAGGGACGGTACCTACAATGAGCAGTTCTTC
>NA|TRBV7-6|TRBJ1-5|few
CASSLEVGQPQHF
TGTGCCAGCAGCCTAGAGGTGGGTCAGCCCCAGCATTTT
>NA|TRBV5-1|TRBJ2-3|large
CASSLDRGIGEKDTQYF
TGCGCCAGCAGCTTAGATCGGGGGATCGGGGAGAAAGATACGCAGTATTTT
>NA|TRBV6-5|TRBJ2-2|many
CASTGGGLLHTGELFF
TGTGCCAGCACCGGCGGCGGTCTCCTACACACCGGGGAGCTGTTTTTT
>NA|TRBV27|TRBJ2-5|many
CASKEGRVSWGETQYF
TGTGCCAGCAAGGAGGGAAGGGTTTCTTGGGGAGAGACCCAGTACTTC
>TRBD2|TRBV20-1|TRBJ2-7|NA
CSALAGVYEQYF
TGCAGTGCTCTAGCGGGAGTTTACGAGCAGTACTTC
>NA|TRBV5-4|TRBJ2-1|NA
CASSLGIGGNEQFF
TGTGCCAGCAGCTTGGGGATTGGCGGGAATGAGCAGTTCTTC
>NA|TRBV28|TRBJ1-2|medium-sized
CASSFVAGRGYTF
TGTGCCAGCAGTTTCGTGGCAGGGCGCGGCTACACCTTC
>NA|TRBV6-2/TRBV6-3|TRBJ1-2|many
CASSSPDGYGYTF
TGTGCCAGCAGTTCCCCGGACGGCTATGGCTACACCTTC
>NA|TRBV28|TRBJ1-2|many
CASGYGYTF
TGTGCCAGCGGGTATGGCTACACCTTC
>NA|TRBV18|TRBJ2-6|many
CASSDGVRAGANVLTF
TGTGCCAGCTCAGATGGGGTAAGAGCTGGGGCCAACGTCCTGACTTTC
>NA|TRBV12-3/TRBV12-4|TRBJ1-2|medium-sized
CASSWQGGGYTF
TGTGCCAGCAGTTGGCAGGGAGGTGGCTACACCTTC
>NA|TRBV7-2|TRBJ2-7|medium-sized
CASSSYGLQYF
TGTGCCAGCAGTTCCTACGGCCTACAGTACTTC
>NA|TRBV12-3/TRBV12-4|TRBJ1-1|many
CASSERGIVLYTEAFF
TGTGCCAGCAGTGAACGGGGGATTGTTTTATACACTGAAGCTTTCTTT
>NA|TRBV20-1|TRBJ2-1|medium-sized
CSASRLKPEQFF
TGCAGTGCCTCGCGATTGAAGCCTGAGCAGTTCTTC
>TRBD2|TRBV3-1|TRBJ2-1|medium-sized
CASSQLATSVNEQFF
TGTGCCAGCAGCCAACTCGCGACTAGCGTAAATGAGCAGTTCTTC
>TRBD1|TRBV5-1|TRBJ2-7|many
CASSTEGQGAVEQYF
TGCGCCAGCAGCACAGAAGGACAGGGAGCCGTCGAGCAGTACTTC
>TRBD1|TRBV12-3/TRBV12-4|TRBJ1-1|many
CASSTGGWTEAFF
TGTGCCAGCAGTACAGGGGGCTGGACTGAAGCTTTCTTT
>NA|TRBV12-3/TRBV12-4|TRBJ1-2|medium-sized
CASSSGPLYGYTF
TGTGCCAGCAGTAGCGGTCCACTCTATGGCTACACCTTC
>NA|TRBV7-9|TRBJ2-1|many
CASSLVAGSNEQFF
TGTGCCAGCAGCTTAGTAGCAGGGTCCAATGAGCAGTTCTTC
>TRBD2|TRBV20-1|TRBJ2-7|NA
CSASIAGVTYEQYF
TGCAGTGCTTCAATAGCGGGGGTTACCTACGAGCAGTACTTC
>NA|TRBV28|TRBJ2-7|medium-sized
CASSFRGLGYEQYF
TGTGCCAGCAGTTTTAGAGGATTGGGATACGAGCAGTACTTC
>NA|TRBV28|TRBJ1-4|many
CASIPTIGNEKLFF
TGTGCCAGCATCCCGACCATCGGTAATGAAAAACTGTTTTTT
>NA|TRBV6-2/TRBV6-3|TRBJ2-7|few
CASSYSGVEQYF
TGTGCCAGCAGTTACTCAGGGGTGGAGCAGTACTTC
>TRBD1|TRBV5-4|TRBJ2-2|many
CASSLKRDRENGELFF
TGTGCCAGCAGCCTAAAACGGGACAGGGAGAACGGGGAGCTGTTTTTT
>NA|TRBV7-9|TRBJ2-5|medium-sized
CASSFGTETQYF
TGTGCCAGCAGCTTTGGTACCGAGACCCAGTACTTC
>NA|TRBV29-1|TRBJ2-1|medium-sized
CSVEEQGGSYNEQFF
TGCAGCGTTGAAGAGCAGGGGGGCTCCTACAATGAGCAGTTCTTC
>TRBD1|TRBV11-2|TRBJ2-7|many
CASSQRDRDWVF
TGTGCCAGCAGCCAAAGGGACAGGGACTGGGTCTTC
>TRBD1|TRBV5-6|TRBJ1-4|many
CASRPRGTGVSNEKLFF
TGTGCCAGCAGGCCCCGGGGGACAGGGGTTTCTAATGAAAAACTGTTTTTT
>TRBD1|TRBV25-1|TRBJ1-6|few
CASSGTGQSPLHF
TGTGCCAGCAGTGGGACAGGGCAATCACCCCTCCACTTT